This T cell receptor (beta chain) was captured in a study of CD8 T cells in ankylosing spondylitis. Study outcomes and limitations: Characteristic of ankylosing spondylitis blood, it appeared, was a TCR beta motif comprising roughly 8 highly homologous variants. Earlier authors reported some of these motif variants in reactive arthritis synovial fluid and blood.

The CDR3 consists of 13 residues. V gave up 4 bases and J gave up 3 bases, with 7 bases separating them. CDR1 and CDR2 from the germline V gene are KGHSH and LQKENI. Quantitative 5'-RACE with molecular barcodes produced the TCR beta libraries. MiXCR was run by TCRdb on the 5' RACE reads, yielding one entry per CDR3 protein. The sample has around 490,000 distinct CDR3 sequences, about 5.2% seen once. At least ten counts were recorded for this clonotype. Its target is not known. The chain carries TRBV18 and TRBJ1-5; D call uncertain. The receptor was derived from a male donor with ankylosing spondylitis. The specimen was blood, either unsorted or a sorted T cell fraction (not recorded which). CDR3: CASSLWNNQPQHF. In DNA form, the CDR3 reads TGTGCCAGCTCACTTTGGAACAATCAGCCCCAGCATTTT.